Listed here are 9 T cell receptor beta chains from one sample, sequenced in a study of cytomegalovirus exposure and HLA in healthy donors. The PCR was carried out with 60 Vbeta primers and 13 Jbeta primers. Clones were read by immunoSEQ multiplex PCR, and TCRdb kept only the in-frame ones, dropping some. The data contain about 240,000 clones, approximately 81% of them singletons. Material for sequencing was PBMCs. The source is a woman aged 55-69 years in good health and CMV-seropositive.

This clone turned up a few times. The chain uses TRBV2 and TRBJ1-6; no definite D call. CDR3 length: 14 amino acids. Germline CDR1 and CDR2: SNHLY and FYNNEI. V was clipped by 7 bases and J by 6 bases, with 13 bases between them. This CDR3 reads CASIGGMSNSPLHF. DNA for the CDR3: TGTGCCAGCATCGGAGGGATGAGTAATTCACCCCTCCACTTT.

The chain combines TRBV7-9 with TRBJ1-1; TRBD1 agrees at 12 bases. The CDR3 covers 16 residues. CDR1 and CDR2 from the germline V gene are SEHNR and FQNEAQ (reference sequence). With V trimmed by 5 bases and J by 3 bases, 7 bases remained unmatched. CDR3 amino acids: CASSQGDRGLDTEAFF. CDR3 in DNA: TGTGCCAGCAGCCAAGGGGACAGGGGGCTTGACACTGAAGCTTTCTTT.

The V call is TRBV5-6, the J call TRBJ2-5; 10 bases are a match to TRBD1. The CDR3 is made up of 19 amino acids. The V segment lost 4 bases and the J segment 2 bases; nucleotides outside the gene matches: 17. CDR1 SGHDT and CDR2 YYEEEE come from the germline V gene. CDR3 DNA sequence: TGTGCCAGCAGCCCACTCCCGGGACAGGGGTGGGAGAAACAAGAGACCCAGTACTTC. Its protein is CASSPLPGQGWEKQETQYF.

Written as DNA, the CDR3 is TGCGCCAGCAGCTCCCTCACTAGCGGGAGGGCCAACGGGGAGCTGTTTTTT. Its protein product is CASSSLTSGRANGELFF. The rearrangement joins TRBV5-1 to TRBJ2-2; 13 bases are shared with TRBD2. From germline, CDR1 is SGHRS and CDR2 YFSETQ. The CDR3 is 17 residues long. V gave up 3 bases and J gave up 7 bases; unmatched junction bases: 9.

This clone has a single count. The chain joins TRBV15 to TRBJ2-5; a weak D match, TRBD1 (7 bases). Germline-derived CDR1 and CDR2 are LNHNV and YYDKDF (reference sequence). V was trimmed by 0 bases and J by 11 bases, leaving 19 bases between them. CDR3 length equals 15 residues. CDR3 region: CATSRDAAGGREQYF. The CDR3 nucleotides read TGTGCCACCAGCAGAGATGCGGCAGGGGGTCGGGAGCAGTACTTC.

There are a few counts of this clone. The genes are TRBV5-1 and TRBJ2-7; TRBD1 aligns across 10 bases. The CDR3 has 14 residues. J gave up 4 bases and V 4 bases, and 5 bases lay outside the gene matches. Germline CDR1 is SGHRS and CDR2 is YFSETQ. The CDR3 spells CASSPGQGEYEQYF. The CDR3 DNA reads TGCGCCAGCAGCCCCGGACAGGGGGAGTACGAGCAGTACTTC.

This chain connects TRBV19 to TRBJ2-7; unclear D gene. Germline CDR1 and CDR2: LNHDA and SQIVND (reference sequence). The length of the CDR3 is 14 residues. Trimming removed 1 base from V and 8 bases from J, with 15 bases in between. The CDR3 loop reads CASSIGLGVYKQYF. The CDR3, as DNA: TGTGCCAGTAGTATAGGCCTAGGAGTTTACAAGCAGTACTTC.

This clone has only a few counts. The chain joins TRBV6-1 to TRBJ2-5; TRBD1 matches at 7 bases. Judging by the DNA end, TRBJ2-7 fits better; the J call may be wrong. From germline, CDR1 is MNHNS and CDR2 SASEGT. The CDR3 sequence is 12 residues long. The CDR3 nucleotides are TGTGCCAGCAGTGGACAGGGCTACGAGCAGTACTTC. This codes for CASSGQGYEQYF.

The CDR3 DNA is TGTGCCAGTAGTACTTGGACAGGGATGAACACTGAAGCTTTCTTT. It codes for CASSTWTGMNTEAFF. This rearrangement joins TRBV19 to TRBJ1-1; 8 nucleotides match TRBD1. Germline CDR1 LNHDA, CDR2 SQIVND (reference sequence). After removal of 4 bases from V and 0 bases from J, the junction contained 4 bases not matched to a gene. The CDR3 is made up of 15 amino acids.